This T cell receptor beta chain is from a study of shared clonotypes between healthy human individuals. Study-level background: Two women and a few men aged 18 to 49 served as donors.

There were only Caucasian adults among the donors, and all lived in Nashville, Tennessee. V lost 3 bases to trimming and J lost 3 bases, with 6 bases between them. This CDR3 spans 12 amino acids. CDR1 and CDR2 from the germline V gene are SGDLS and YYNGEE. Template amounts of about 290 ng DNA, around 31,000 T cell genomes, were employed in unsorted PBMC replicate PCRs. Repertoires were generated with immunoSEQ multiplex PCR, while TCRdb's copy carries only in-frame clones and drops some. The data contain about 480,000 clones, 75% to 80% of them singletons. Source material: PBMCs. The clonotype was recovered from a woman aged 40 to 55 in good health. Some clones in this sample may be carry-over from other donors' samples. The chain links TRBV9 to TRBJ1-1; D unclear. CDR3 sequence (DNA): TGTGCCAGCAGCGGACGCTACACTGAAGCTTTCTTT. Encoded protein: CASSGRYTEAFF.